This is a list of T cell receptor beta chains from one sample in a study of T cell responses to AZD1222 COVID-19 vaccine. The repertoire was sequenced with immunoSEQ multiplex PCR; TCRdb's copy has only in-frame clones and lacks some. The sample has 150,000 to 200,000 clones, 85% to 95% seen once. The material was peripheral blood, obtained on day 0 of AZD1222 vaccination. These receptors all come from an adult in good health. Each CDR3 is given with its conserved first and last residue. The D gene is left open where the match is weak. Expanded clones are given a class, and other clones once, few, many or no size at all.

D: TRBD1
V: TRBV27
size: -
J: TRBJ2-1
DNA: TGTGCCAGCAGTTTACGGACCGGGACAGGGATCGGTGAGCAGTTCTTC
CDR3: CASSLRTGTGIGEQFF

D: -
V: TRBV7-9
size: -
J: TRBJ1-3
DNA: TGTGCCAGCAGCTTATTGGCAGGGGCCCACTCTGGAAACACCATATATTTT
CDR3: CASSLLAGAHSGNTIYF

D: TRBD2
V: TRBV29-1
size: -
J: TRBJ2-7
DNA: TGCAGCGGCTTAGCGGGGACCTACGAGCAGTACTTC
CDR3: CSGLAGTYEQYF

D: TRBD1
V: TRBV5-4
size: -
J: TRBJ1-3
DNA: TGTGCCAGCAGCTGGGACAGCAGCTCTGGAAACACCATATATTTT
CDR3: CASSWDSSSGNTIYF

D: TRBD1
V: TRBV27
size: -
J: TRBJ1-1
DNA: TGTGCCAGCAGTTTAACAGGGGAAGGAACTGAAGCTTTCTTT
CDR3: CASSLTGEGTEAFF

D: TRBD1
V: TRBV12-5
size: -
J: TRBJ1-4
DNA: TGTGCTAGTGGTCCGGGACAGGGGACAGAAGAAAAACTGTTTTTT
CDR3: CASGPGQGTEEKLFF

D: TRBD1
V: TRBV27
size: -
J: TRBJ2-7
DNA: TGTGCCAGCAGTTTGGGGACAGCCTCCTACGAGCAGTACTTC
CDR3: CASSLGTASYEQYF

D: -
V: TRBV27
size: -
J: TRBJ1-5
DNA: TGTGCCAGCAGTTCCCTGGTCCTCAATCAGCCCCAGCATTTT
CDR3: CASSSLVLNQPQHF

D: TRBD2
V: TRBV10-2
size: -
J: TRBJ2-5
DNA: TGCGCCAGCAGTGCATCGGGAGGCGCTCAGACCCAGTACTTC
CDR3: CASSASGGAQTQYF

D: -
V: TRBV29-1
size: -
J: TRBJ2-1
DNA: TGCAGCGTTGAAGTTACTAGAAATGAGCAGTTCTTC
CDR3: CSVEVTRNEQFF

D: -
V: TRBV6-5
size: -
J: TRBJ1-4
DNA: TGTGCCGCCCGGGGGCGTATGGGCGAAAAACTGTTTTTT
CDR3: CAARGRMGEKLFF

D: -
V: TRBV12-3/TRBV12-4
size: once
J: TRBJ2-1
DNA: TGTGCCAGCAGTTTATTCAGCCTTGAACAGTTCTTC
CDR3: CASSLFSLEQFF

D: TRBD2
V: TRBV6-4
size: -
J: TRBJ2-1
DNA: TGTGCCAGCAGTATTGAGCGGGGTTACAATGAGCAGTTCTTC
CDR3: CASSIERGYNEQFF

D: TRBD1
V: TRBV5-4
size: -
J: TRBJ1-6
DNA: TGTGCCAGCAGCTCTGGGGACAGGGGCGCGTATTCACCCCTCCACTTT
CDR3: CASSSGDRGAYSPLHF

D: TRBD1
V: TRBV19
size: -
J: TRBJ2-7
DNA: TGTGCCAGTAGTTTTCGACAGGGCATCTCCTACGAGCAGTACTTC
CDR3: CASSFRQGISYEQYF

D: TRBD1
V: TRBV6-5
size: once
J: TRBJ2-7
DNA: TGTGCCAGCAGTTACCGGGACAGGGGGCTCTACGAGCAGTACTTC
CDR3: CASSYRDRGLYEQYF

D: TRBD1
V: TRBV5-4
size: -
J: TRBJ1-1
DNA: TGTGCCAGCAGCTTCAACAGGGGGAACACTGAAGCTTTCTTT
CDR3: CASSFNRGNTEAFF

D: TRBD1
V: TRBV7-9
size: -
J: TRBJ1-2
DNA: TGTGCCAGCAGCAGCCGACAGGGGGCCTCCTATGGCTACACCTTC
CDR3: CASSSRQGASYGYTF

D: -
V: TRBV27
size: -
J: TRBJ1-1
DNA: TGTGCCAGCAGTTACGGGGGCGAATATGTCACTGAAGCTTTCTTT
CDR3: CASSYGGEYVTEAFF